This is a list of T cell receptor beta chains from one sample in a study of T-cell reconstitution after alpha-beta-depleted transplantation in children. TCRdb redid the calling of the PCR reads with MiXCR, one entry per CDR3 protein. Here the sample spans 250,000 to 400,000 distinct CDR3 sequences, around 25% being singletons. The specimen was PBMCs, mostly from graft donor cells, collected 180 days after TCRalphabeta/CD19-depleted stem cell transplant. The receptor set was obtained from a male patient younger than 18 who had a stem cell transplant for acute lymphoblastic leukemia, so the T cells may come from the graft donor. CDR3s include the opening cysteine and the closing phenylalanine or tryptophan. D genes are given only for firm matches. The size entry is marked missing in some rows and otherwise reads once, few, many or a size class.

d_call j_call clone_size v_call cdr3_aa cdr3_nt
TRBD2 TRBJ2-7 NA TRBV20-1 CSAARGRHTYEQYF TGCAGTGCTGCTCGCGGGAGGCACACCTACGAGCAGTACTTC
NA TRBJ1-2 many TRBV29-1 CSVEGEEGRHYGYTF TGCAGCGTTGAAGGGGAAGAGGGGCGCCACTATGGCTACACCTTC
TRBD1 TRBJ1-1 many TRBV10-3 CAISDLDRLNTEAFF TGTGCCATCAGTGATTTGGACAGGCTGAACACTGAAGCTTTCTTT
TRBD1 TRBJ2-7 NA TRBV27 CASSVTGGPSYEQYF TGTGCCAGCAGTGTGACAGGGGGTCCCTCCTACGAGCAGTACTTC
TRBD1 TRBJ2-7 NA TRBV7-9 CASSLGDRGFYYEQYF TGTGCCAGCAGCTTAGGCGACAGGGGGTTCTACTACGAGCAGTACTTC
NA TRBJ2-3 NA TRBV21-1 CASSSGNTQYF TGTGCCAGCAGCTCGGGGAATACGCAGTATTTT
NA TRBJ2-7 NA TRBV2 CASSSWTATHEQYF TGTGCCAGCAGCTCTTGGACGGCAACCCACGAGCAGTACTTC
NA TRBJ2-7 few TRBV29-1 CSVVLANSYEQYF TGCAGCGTTGTCCTAGCGAACTCCTACGAGCAGTACTTC
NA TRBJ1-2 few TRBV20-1 CSASHQGPYYGYTF TGCAGTGCTAGCCATCAGGGACCTTACTATGGCTACACCTTC
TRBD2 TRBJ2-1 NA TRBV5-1 CASSFGLAEYNEQFF TGCGCCAGCAGCTTTGGACTAGCGGAATACAATGAGCAGTTCTTC
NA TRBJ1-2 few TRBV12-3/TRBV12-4 CASRRQSSGTGYTF TGTGCCAGCAGGCGTCAGTCGTCCGGTACTGGCTACACCTTC
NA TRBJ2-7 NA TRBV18 CASSPIGSHEQYF TGTGCCAGCTCACCAATAGGGTCCCACGAGCAGTACTTC
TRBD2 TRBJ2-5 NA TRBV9 CASSVMGGGLAEETQYF TGTGCCAGCAGCGTAATGGGAGGCGGACTAGCAGAAGAGACCCAGTACTTC
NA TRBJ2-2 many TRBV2 CASIGVRTGELFF TGTGCCAGCATTGGAGTTCGCACCGGGGAGCTGTTTTTT
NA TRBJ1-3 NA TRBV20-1 CSARDTGTSGNTIYF TGCAGTGCTAGAGATACAGGGACCTCTGGAAACACCATATATTTT
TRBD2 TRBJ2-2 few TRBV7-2 CASSFSGGRAGELFF TGTGCCAGCAGCTTCAGTGGCGGGAGGGCCGGGGAGCTGTTTTTT
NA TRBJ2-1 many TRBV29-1 CSAPSVEQFF TGCAGCGCCCCGTCGGTTGAGCAGTTCTTC
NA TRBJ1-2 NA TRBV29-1 CSVVRTDYGYTF TGCAGCGTTGTTCGGACGGACTATGGCTACACCTTC
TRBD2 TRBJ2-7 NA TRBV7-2 CASSPSGGGPYEQYF TGTGCCAGCAGCCCGAGCGGGGGAGGGCCTTACGAGCAGTACTTC
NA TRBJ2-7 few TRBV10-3 CAISEGSLYEQYF TGTGCCATCAGTGAAGGCTCCCTGTACGAGCAGTACTTC
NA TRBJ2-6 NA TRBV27 CASGPVSGANVLTF TGTGCCAGCGGGCCCGTCTCTGGGGCCAACGTCCTGACTTTC
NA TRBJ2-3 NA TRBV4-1 CASSQAYRDNTDTQYF TGCGCCAGCAGCCAAGCCTACCGGGACAACACAGATACGCAGTATTTT
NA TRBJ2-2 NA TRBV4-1 CASSPPVRSTGELFF TGCGCCAGCAGCCCTCCGGTGAGGAGTACCGGGGAGCTGTTTTTT
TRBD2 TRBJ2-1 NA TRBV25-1 CASSLAAFYNEQFF TGTGCCAGCAGCCTAGCGGCCTTCTACAATGAGCAGTTCTTC
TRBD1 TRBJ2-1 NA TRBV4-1 CASRRPGQGGNEQFF TGCGCCAGCAGGCGCCCGGGACAGGGAGGCAATGAGCAGTTCTTC